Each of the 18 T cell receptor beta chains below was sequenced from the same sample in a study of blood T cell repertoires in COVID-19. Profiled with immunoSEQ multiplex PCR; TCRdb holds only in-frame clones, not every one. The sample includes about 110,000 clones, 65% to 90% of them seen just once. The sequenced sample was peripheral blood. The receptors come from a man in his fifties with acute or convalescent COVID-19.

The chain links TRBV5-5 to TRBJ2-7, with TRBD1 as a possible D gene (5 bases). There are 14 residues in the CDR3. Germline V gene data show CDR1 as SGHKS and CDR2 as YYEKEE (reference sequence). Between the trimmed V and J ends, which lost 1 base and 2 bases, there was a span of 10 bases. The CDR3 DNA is TGTGCCAGCAGCTTGACAGGATCAGCCTACGAGCAGTACTTC. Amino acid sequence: CASSLTGSAYEQYF.

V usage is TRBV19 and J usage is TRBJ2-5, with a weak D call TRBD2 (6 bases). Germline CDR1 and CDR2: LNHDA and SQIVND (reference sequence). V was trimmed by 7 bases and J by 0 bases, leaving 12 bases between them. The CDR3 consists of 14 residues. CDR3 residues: CASNNPGDQETQYF. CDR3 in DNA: TGTGCCAGTAATAATCCGGGGGACCAAGAGACCCAGTACTTC.

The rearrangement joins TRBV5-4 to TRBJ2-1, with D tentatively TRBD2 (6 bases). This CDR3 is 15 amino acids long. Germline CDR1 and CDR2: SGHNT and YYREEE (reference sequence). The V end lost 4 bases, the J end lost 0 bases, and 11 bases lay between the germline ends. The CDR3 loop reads CASSGGGASYNEQFF. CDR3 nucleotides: TGTGCCAGCAGCGGAGGAGGGGCCTCCTACAATGAGCAGTTCTTC.

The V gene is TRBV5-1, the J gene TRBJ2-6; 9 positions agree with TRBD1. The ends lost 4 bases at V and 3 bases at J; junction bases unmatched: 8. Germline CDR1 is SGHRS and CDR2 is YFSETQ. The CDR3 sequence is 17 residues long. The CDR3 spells CASSLLGQGGGANVLTF. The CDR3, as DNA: TGCGCCAGCAGCCTCCTGGGACAGGGTGGTGGGGCCAACGTCCTGACTTTC.

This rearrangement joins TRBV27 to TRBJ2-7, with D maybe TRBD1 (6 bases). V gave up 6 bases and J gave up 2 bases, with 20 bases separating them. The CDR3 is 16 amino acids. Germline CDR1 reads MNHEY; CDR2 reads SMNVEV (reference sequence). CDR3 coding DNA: TGTGCCAGCAGAGGGGTCAGGGGTAGGAGGCCCTACGAGCAGTACTTC. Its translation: CASRGVRGRRPYEQYF.

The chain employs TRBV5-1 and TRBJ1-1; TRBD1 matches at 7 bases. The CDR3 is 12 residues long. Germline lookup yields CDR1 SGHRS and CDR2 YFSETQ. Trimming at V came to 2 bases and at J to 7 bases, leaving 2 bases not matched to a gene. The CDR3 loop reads CASSLQGIEAFF. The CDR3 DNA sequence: TGCGCCAGCAGCTTACAGGGGATTGAAGCTTTCTTT.

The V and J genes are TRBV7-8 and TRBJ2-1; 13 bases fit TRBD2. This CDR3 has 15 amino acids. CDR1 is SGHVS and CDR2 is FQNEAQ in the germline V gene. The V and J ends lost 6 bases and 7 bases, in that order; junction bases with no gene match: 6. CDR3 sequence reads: CASSLRTSGRNEQFF. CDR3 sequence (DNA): TGTGCCAGCAGTCTCCGGACTAGCGGGAGAAATGAGCAGTTCTTC.

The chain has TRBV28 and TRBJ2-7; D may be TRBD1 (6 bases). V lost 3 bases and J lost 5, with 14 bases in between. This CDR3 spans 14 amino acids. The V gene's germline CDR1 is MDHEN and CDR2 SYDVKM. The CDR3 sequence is CASSFLFKGDEQYF. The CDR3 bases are TGTGCCAGCAGTTTTCTCTTCAAGGGGGACGAGCAGTACTTC.

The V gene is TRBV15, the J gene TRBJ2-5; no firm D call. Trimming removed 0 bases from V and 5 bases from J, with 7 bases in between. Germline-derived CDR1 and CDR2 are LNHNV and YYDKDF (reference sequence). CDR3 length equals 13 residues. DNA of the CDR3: TGTGCCACCAGCAGAGATGGCCCGGAGACCCAGTACTTC. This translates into CATSRDGPETQYF.

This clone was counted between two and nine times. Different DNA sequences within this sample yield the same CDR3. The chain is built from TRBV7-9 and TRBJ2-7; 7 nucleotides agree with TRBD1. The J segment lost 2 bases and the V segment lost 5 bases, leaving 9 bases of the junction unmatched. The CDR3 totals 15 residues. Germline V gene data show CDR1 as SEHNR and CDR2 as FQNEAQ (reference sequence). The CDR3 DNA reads TGTGCCAGCAGCCTGGTAGGGGGCCCCCCCTACGAGCAGTACTTC. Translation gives CASSLVGGPPYEQYF. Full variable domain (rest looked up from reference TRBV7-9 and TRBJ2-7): DTGVSQNPRHKITKRGQNVTFRCDPISEHNRLYWYRQTLGQGPEFLTYFQNEAQLEKSRLLSDRFSAERPKGSFSTLEIQRTEQGDSAMYLCASSLVGGPPYEQYFGPGTRLTVT.

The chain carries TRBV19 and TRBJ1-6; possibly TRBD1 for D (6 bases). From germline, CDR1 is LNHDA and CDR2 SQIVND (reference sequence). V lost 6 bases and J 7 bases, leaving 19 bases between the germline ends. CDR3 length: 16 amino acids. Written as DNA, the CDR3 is TGTGCCAGTAGAAACTTATACACAGGGACAAATTCACCCCTCCACTTT. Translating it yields CASRNLYTGTNSPLHF.

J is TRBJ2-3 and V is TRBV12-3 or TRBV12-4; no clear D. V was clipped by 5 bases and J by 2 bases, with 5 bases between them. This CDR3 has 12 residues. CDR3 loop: CASSPNTDTQYF. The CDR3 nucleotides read TGTGCCAGCAGTCCCAACACAGATACGCAGTATTTT.

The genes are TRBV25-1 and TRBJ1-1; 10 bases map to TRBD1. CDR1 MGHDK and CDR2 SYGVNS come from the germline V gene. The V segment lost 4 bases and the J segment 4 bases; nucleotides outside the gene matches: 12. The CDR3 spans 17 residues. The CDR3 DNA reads TGTGCCAGCAGTGGCCTCGGGACAGGGGCTCAGGGCACTGAAGCTTTCTTT. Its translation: CASSGLGTGAQGTEAFF.

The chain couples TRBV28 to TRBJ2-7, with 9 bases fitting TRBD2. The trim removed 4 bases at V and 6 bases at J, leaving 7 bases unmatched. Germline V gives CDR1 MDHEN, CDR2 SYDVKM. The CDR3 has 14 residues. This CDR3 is CASSYPLAGPEQYF. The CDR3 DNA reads TGTGCCAGCAGTTACCCGCTAGCGGGACCCGAGCAGTACTTC. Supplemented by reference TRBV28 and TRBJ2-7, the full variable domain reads DVKVTQSSRYLVKRTGEKVFLECVQDMDHENMFWYRQDPGLGLRLIYFSYDVKMKEKGDIPEGYSVSREKKERFSLILESASTNQTSMYLCASSYPLAGPEQYFGPGTRLTVT.

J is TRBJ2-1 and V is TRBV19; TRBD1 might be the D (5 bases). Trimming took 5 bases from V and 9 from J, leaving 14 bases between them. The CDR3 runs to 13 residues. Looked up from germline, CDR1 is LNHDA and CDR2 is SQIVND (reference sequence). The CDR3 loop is CASSYRYGSEQFF. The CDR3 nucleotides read TGTGCCAGTAGTTACAGGTACGGTAGTGAGCAGTTCTTC.

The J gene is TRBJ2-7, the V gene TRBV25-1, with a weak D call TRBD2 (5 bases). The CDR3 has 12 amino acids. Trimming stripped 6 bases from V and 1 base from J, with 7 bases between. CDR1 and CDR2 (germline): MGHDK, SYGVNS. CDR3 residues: CASRGSSYEQYF. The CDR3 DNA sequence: TGTGCCAGCAGGGGGAGTTCCTACGAGCAGTACTTC.

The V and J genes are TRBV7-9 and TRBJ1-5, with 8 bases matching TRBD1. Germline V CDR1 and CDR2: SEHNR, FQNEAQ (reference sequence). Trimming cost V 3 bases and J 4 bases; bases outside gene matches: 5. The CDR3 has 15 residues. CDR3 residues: CASSLGTGVNQPQHF. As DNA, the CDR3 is TGTGCCAGCAGCTTGGGGACAGGAGTTAATCAGCCCCAGCATTTT.

The CDR3 DNA sequence: TGCGCCAGCAGCTTGGAGACCCCGAGGTCCTACGAGCAGTACTTC. Translated, it gives CASSLETPRSYEQYF. The V and J genes are TRBV5-1 and TRBJ2-7; D call uncertain. The CDR3 runs 15 residues. V lost 0 bases to trimming and J lost 1 base, with 11 bases between them. In germline, CDR1 is SGHRS, CDR2 YFSETQ.